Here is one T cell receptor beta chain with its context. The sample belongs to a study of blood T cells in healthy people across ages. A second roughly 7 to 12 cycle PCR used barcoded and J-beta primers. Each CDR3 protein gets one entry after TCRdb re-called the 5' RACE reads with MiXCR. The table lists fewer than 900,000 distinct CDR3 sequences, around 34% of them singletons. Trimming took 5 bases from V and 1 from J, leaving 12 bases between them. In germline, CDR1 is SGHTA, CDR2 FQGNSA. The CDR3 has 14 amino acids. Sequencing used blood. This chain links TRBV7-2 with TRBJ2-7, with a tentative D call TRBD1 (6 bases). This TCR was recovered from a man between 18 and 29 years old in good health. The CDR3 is CASSLRTESYEQYF. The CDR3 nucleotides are TGTGCCAGCAGCCTGCGGACAGAGTCCTACGAGCAGTACTTC.